This T cell receptor beta chain was recovered during a study of T cell clonality in common variable immunodeficiency. Study results and caveats: Fewer TCRbeta clones were shared among CVID subjects than controls. Reportedly, TCR beta sequences from common variable immunodeficiency showed fewer deletions and N-nucleotide insertions. CVID subjects had higher TCRbeta clonality than healthy controls, most marked in about a third.

This clone was recorded many times. Its cognate antigen is unknown. Generated by immunoSEQ multiplex PCR, the TCRdb table keeps only in-frame clones and is missing some. The record shows approximately 44,000 clones for this sample, with no singletons present. This TCR derives from a person aged 18 to 69 in good health. Sequenced material: peripheral blood mononuclear cells.

CDR3 residues: CASSNQATYQPQHF. The DNA read from the CDR3 is TGTGCCAGCTCGAATCAGGCCACCTATCAGCCC. The rearrangement uses TRBV28 and TRBJ1-5; D not certain. The CDR3 extends 3 residues past the end of the read, so its final part is completed from the germline J gene. This CDR3 is 14 amino acids long. Germline-derived CDR1 and CDR2 are MDHEN and SYDVKM. V was cut by 8 bases and J by 5 bases, with 16 bases left in between. The full variable domain, in which reference TRBV28 and TRBJ1-5 provide the parts outside the CDR3, is DVKVTQSSRYLVKRTGEKVFLECVQDMDHENMFWYRQDPGLGLRLIYFSYDVKMKEKGDIPEGYSVSREKKERFSLILESASTNQTSMYLCASSNQATYQPQHFGDGTRLSIL.